The 4 T cell receptor beta chains given below trace back to one sample, sequenced in a study of blood T cell repertoires in COVID-19. Libraries were prepared by immunoSEQ multiplex PCR; TCRdb keeps only in-frame clonotypes and omits some of them. The sample holds 270,000 or so clones, about nine tenths seen once. Input material: peripheral blood. These receptors originate from a woman in her twenties or thirties with active or convalescent COVID-19.

The chain links TRBV5-6 to TRBJ2-7, with 8 bases that match TRBD1. Trimming took 4 bases from V and 4 from J; bases not matched to a gene: 13. The CDR3 is made up of 16 amino acids. Germline V gives CDR1 SGHDT, CDR2 YYEEEE. The CDR3: CASSTIPKQGGYEQYF. As DNA, the CDR3 is TGTGCCAGCAGCACTATACCAAAACAGGGGGGTTACGAGCAGTACTTC.

V usage is TRBV10-2 and J usage is TRBJ2-2; no reliable D call. The CDR3 sequence is 12 residues long. The germline V gene has CDR1 WSHSY and CDR2 SAAADI. Trimming shortened V by 6 bases and J by 3 bases, and 5 bases separated the two germline ends. The DNA for the CDR3 is TGCGCCAGCAGCTCTTACACCGGGGAGCTGTTTTTT. Translation gives CASSSYTGELFF.

The genes are TRBV3-1 (or the pseudogene TRBV3-2) and TRBJ2-7, with TRBD2 matching over 13 bases. Germline CDR1 reads LGHDT; CDR2 reads YNNKEL (reference sequence). The CDR3 is 18 amino acids. V lost 4 bases and J lost 3; bases outside the gene matches: 12. CDR3 sequence: CASSLRIGLAGASYEQYF. Here the CDR3 DNA reads TGTGCCAGCAGCCTTCGTATCGGACTAGCGGGGGCGAGCTACGAGCAGTACTTC.

This clone was seen a single time. This sequence joins TRBV15 and TRBJ2-3, with 9 bases fitting TRBD2. Unmatched junction bases numbered 7, after V lost 5 bases and J lost 1 base. The CDR3 runs 16 residues. Germline V gene sequence: CDR1 LNHNV, CDR2 YYDKDF (reference sequence). This CDR3 reads CATSGSIAGGTDTQYF. Written as DNA, the CDR3 is TGTGCCACCAGCGGGAGCATAGCGGGGGGCACAGATACGCAGTATTTT.